This TCR beta chain emerged from a study of metastatic and nonmetastatic thyroid tumors. As for the study in general: Repertoires were compared across blood and tumor or nodule tissue from malignant and benign thyroid patients. Notes on the study in general: The study reportedly found significantly higher TCR beta diversity in malignant thyroid tumors than benign nodules, in blood and tumor.

Trimming left V 5 bases short and J 0 bases short, with 8 bases between. The V gene's germline CDR1 is GTSNPN and CDR2 SVGIG (reference sequence). CDR3 length: 13 residues. Original data processing: Built for papillary thyroid cancer, a distant-metastasis classifier drew on CDR3 differences across clinicopathological groups. With MiXCR, TCRdb called clones anew from the PCR reads. These V and J calls originate from TCRdb's pipeline instead of the authors' own analysis. The profile shows fewer than 25,000 clones, under 25% of them singletons. No patient received treatment before thyroid surgery. Regarding this clone: Antigen unknown.

The V and J genes are TRBV30 and TRBJ1-3; D is uncertain. This TCR was sampled from a male donor with papillary thyroid cancer or a benign thyroid nodule (not recorded which). Some clones in this sample may be carry-over from other donors' samples. Source material: blood. This chain's CDR3 is CAWDHSSGNTIYF. In DNA form, the CDR3 reads TGTGCCTGGGACCATAGCTCTGGAAACACCATATATTTT.